The T cell receptor (beta chain) described here comes from a study of early T cells in non-severe SARS-CoV-2 infection. General study findings and limits: Missing private and CD4 specificities, VDJdb matching favored anti-spike CD8 responses.

Unique molecular identifiers were affixed to single, distinct cDNA molecules. MiXCR, run by TCRdb on the 5' RACE reads, gives a single entry per CDR3 protein. Of tens of thousands of distinct CDR3 sequences in the sample, under 7.5% were seen once. The CDR3 extends over 16 amino acids. Unmatched junction bases numbered 7, after V lost 2 bases and J lost 3 bases. Germline CDR1 and CDR2: SGHTA and FQGNSA. This clonotype has a count of ten or more. The antigen remains undetermined. The TCR originated in an adult who was a healthcare worker with PCR-confirmed SARS-CoV-2 infection or an uninfected control (not recorded which). The chain couples TRBV7-2 to TRBJ2-3; the match to TRBD2 covers 8 bases. Here the sequenced sample was whole blood, taken at baseline. This CDR3 is CASSLTSGLGTDTQYF. The CDR3 bases are TGTGCCAGCAGCTTAACTAGCGGTCTAGGGACAGATACGCAGTATTTT.